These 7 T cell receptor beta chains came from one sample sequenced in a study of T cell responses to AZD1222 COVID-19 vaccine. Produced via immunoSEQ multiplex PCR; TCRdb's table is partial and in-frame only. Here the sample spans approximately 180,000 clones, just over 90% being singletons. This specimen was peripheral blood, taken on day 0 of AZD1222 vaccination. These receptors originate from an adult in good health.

CDR3 region: CASSQIAGGRSEQYF. The CDR3 DNA follows: TGTGCCAGCAGCCAAATAGCGGGAGGCCGATCTGAGCAGTACTTC. The chain is built from TRBV3-1 (or the pseudogene TRBV3-2) and TRBJ2-7; 10 bases line up with TRBD2. This CDR3 has 15 amino acids. Germline trimming cut 2 bases from V and 7 bases from J; bases unmatched to any gene: 8. The germline CDR1 and CDR2 sequences are LGHDT and YNNKEL (reference sequence).

The CDR3 loop reads CSGDRFMNTEAFF. The CDR3 nucleotides are TGCAGCGGTGACAGGTTCATGAACACTGAAGCTTTCTTT. V is TRBV29-1 and J is TRBJ1-1; D possibly corresponds to TRBD1 (6 bases). This CDR3 is 13 amino acids long. V shed 7 bases and J shed 0 bases, with 12 bases lying between them. The germline CDR1 and CDR2 sequences are SQVTM and ANQGSEA.

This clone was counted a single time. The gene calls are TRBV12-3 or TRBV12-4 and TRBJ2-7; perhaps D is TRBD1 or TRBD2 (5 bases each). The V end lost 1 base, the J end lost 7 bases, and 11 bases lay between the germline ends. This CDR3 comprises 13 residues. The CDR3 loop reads CASSLVLGEEQYF. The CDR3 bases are TGTGCCAGCAGTTTAGTACTAGGGGAAGAGCAGTACTTC.

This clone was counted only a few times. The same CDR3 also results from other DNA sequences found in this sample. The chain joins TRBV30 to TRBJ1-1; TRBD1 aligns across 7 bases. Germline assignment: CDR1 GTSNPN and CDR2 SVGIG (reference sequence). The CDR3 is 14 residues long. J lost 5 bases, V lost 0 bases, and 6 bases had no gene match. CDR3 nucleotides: TGTGCCTGGAGTGTAGGGACAGCGGGGACTGAAGCTTTCTTT. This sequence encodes CAWSVGTAGTEAFF.

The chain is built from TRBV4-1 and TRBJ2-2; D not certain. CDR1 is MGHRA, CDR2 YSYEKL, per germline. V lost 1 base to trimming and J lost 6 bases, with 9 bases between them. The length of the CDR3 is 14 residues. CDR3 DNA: TGCGCCAGCAGCCAAGTTAGTCTCGCCGGGGAGCTGTTTTTT. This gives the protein CASSQVSLAGELFF.

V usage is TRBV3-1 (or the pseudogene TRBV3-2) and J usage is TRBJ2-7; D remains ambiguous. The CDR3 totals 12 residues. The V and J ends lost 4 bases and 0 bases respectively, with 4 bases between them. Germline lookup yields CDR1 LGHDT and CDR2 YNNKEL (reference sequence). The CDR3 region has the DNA TGTGCCAGCAGCCGTCTCTCCTACGAGCAGTACTTC. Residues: CASSRLSYEQYF.

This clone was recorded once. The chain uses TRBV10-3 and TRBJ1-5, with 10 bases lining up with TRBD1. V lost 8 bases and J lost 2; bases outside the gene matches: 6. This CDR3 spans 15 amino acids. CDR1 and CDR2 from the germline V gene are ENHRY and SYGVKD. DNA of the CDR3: TGTGCCATCGGAGACAGGGGGCAGGGCAATCAGCCCCAGCATTTT. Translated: CAIGDRGQGNQPQHF.